This T cell receptor (beta chain) emerged from a study of response to subunit inactivated influenza vaccine (dated by TCRdb to between 2017 and 2018). With respect to the entire study: Deep quantitative T cell receptor repertoire profiling was used in the study to track responses to a trivalent subunit inactivated influenza vaccine. General findings and caveats noted by the study authors: It was suggested by the authors that each seasonal influenza vaccination may recruit only a limited number of new T cells.

The library relied on RT-PCR. Reads for this sample came from an Illumina HiSeq 2500. The public reads were reprocessed in TCRdb via fastp at Q25 and MiXCR, keeping in-frame beta chains. Each CDR3 protein appears once, grouped with its most common genes and DNA. This sample holds hundreds of thousands of distinct CDR3 sequences; about 15% were observed only once. The top ten constitute 5.5% to 8% of the sample. Notes on this clonotype: What antigen it recognizes has not been identified. Per-nucleotide qualities are absent, and no much larger clonotype sits a single base away.

Per the germline V gene (reference sequence), LNHNV is the CDR1 and YYDKDF is the CDR2. Including the terminal cysteine and phenylalanine, the CDR3 comprises 15 residues. Here the CDR3 DNA is all that survives: 45 bases in frame from base 1. The trim is 0 bases for V and 2 bases for J, with a gap of 8 bases between the germline ends. The chain employs TRBV15 and TRBJ2-1; the D gene is perhaps TRBD2, on 6 matching bases. The origin of this receptor is a man aged 45-65 years who received an inactivated influenza vaccine. Donor details come from another sample of the same person, matched by shared clones. Sequencing was performed on PBMCs from blood, taken less than 15 days before vaccination. The DNA reads TGTGCCACCAGCAGAGAGGGGGGTACCTACAATGAGCAGTTCTTC. This sequence encodes CATSREGGTYNEQFF.